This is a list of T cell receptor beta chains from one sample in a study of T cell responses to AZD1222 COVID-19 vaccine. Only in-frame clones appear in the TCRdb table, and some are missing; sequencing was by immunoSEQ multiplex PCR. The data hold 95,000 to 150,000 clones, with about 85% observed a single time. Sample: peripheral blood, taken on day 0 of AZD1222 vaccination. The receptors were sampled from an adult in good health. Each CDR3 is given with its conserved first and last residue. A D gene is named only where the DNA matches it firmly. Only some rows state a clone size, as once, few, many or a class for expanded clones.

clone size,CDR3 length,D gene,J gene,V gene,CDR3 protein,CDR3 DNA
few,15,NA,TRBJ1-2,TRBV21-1,CASSPLGTGGYGYTF,TGTGCCAGCAGCCCTCTGGGGACAGGGGGCTATGGCTACACCTTC
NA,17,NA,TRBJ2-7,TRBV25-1,CASSPTTPTESAYEQYF,TGTGCCAGCAGTCCCACCACCCCGACAGAATCAGCTTACGAGCAGTACTTC
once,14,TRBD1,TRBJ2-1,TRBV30,CAFNRDRGGGEQFF,TGTGCCTTTAACCGGGACAGGGGAGGGGGTGAGCAGTTCTTC
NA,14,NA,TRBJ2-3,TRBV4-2,CASSQDPATDTQYF,TGTGCCAGCAGCCAAGATCCGGCTACAGATACGCAGTATTTT
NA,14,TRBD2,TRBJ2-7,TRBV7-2,CASSPRAGAYEQYF,TGTGCCAGCAGCCCACGGGCGGGAGCCTACGAGCAGTACTTC
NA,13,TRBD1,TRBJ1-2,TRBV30,CAWSVGGRYGYTF,TGTGCCTGGAGTGTAGGGGGCCGGTATGGCTACACCTTC
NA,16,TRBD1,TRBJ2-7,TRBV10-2,CASSESTGQFSYEQYF,TGCGCCAGCAGTGAGTCGACAGGGCAGTTCTCCTACGAGCAGTACTTC
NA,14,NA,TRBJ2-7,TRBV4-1,CASSSPQPTYEQYF,TGCGCCAGCAGTTCTCCGCAGCCTACCTACGAGCAGTACTTC
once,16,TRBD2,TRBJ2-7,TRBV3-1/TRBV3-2,CASSVSAGTTSYEQYF,TGTGCCAGCAGTGTCAGCGCTGGGACTACCTCCTACGAGCAGTACTTC
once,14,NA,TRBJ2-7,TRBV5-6,CASSFGAELYEQYF,TGTGCCAGCAGCTTTGGGGCAGAGCTATACGAGCAGTACTTC
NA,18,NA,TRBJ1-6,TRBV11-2,CASLRGAGTSSYNSPLHF,TGTGCCAGCCTAAGGGGGGCAGGGACAAGCTCCTATAATTCACCCCTCCACTTT
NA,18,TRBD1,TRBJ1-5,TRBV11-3,CASSFAPTGYSGNQPQHF,TGTGCCAGCAGCTTCGCCCCGACAGGGTACAGTGGGAATCAGCCCCAGCATTTT
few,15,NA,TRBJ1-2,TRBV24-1,CATSETGLWSYGYTF,TGTGCCACCAGCGAGACAGGCCTCTGGAGCTATGGCTACACCTTC
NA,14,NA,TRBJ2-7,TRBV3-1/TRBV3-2,CASSQAVRPSEQYF,TGTGCCAGCAGCCAAGCGGTTCGTCCCTCGGAGCAGTACTTC
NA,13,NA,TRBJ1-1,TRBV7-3,CASSLGGPTEAFF,TGTGCCAGCAGCCTCGGGGGGCCCACTGAAGCTTTCTTT
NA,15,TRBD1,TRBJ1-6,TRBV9,CASSVERAGGSPLHF,TGTGCCAGCAGCGTAGAGCGTGCAGGGGGTTCACCCCTCCACTTT
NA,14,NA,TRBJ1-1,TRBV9,CASSPPDGSTEAFF,TGTGCCAGCAGCCCCCCTGACGGAAGTACTGAAGCTTTCTTT
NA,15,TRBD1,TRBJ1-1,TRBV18,CASSPPIGTGSEAFF,TGTGCCAGCTCACCACCGATAGGGACAGGGAGTGAAGCTTTCTTT
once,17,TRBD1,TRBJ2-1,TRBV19,CASTGQGRVSSYNEQFF,TGTGCCAGTACCGGACAGGGGCGGGTCAGCTCCTACAATGAGCAGTTCTTC
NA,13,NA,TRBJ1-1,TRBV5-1,CASSLLGDTEAFF,TGCGCCAGCAGCCTTTTGGGGGACACTGAAGCTTTCTTT
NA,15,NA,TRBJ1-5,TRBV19,CASSIDRTPLVPQHF,TGTGCCAGTAGTATAGACCGGACCCCCCTTGTACCCCAGCATTTT
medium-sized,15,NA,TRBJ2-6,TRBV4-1,CASSEGTSGANVLTF,TGCGCCAGCAGCGAGGGGACGTCTGGGGCCAACGTCCTGACTTTC
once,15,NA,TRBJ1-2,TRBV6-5,CASTPFPDSPDGYTF,TGTGCCAGCACCCCTTTCCCTGACAGCCCGGATGGCTACACCTTC
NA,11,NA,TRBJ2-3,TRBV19,CASTVGDTQYF,TGTGCCAGTACCGTGGGAGATACGCAGTATTTT
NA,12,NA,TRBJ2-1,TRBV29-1,CSVAVSYNEQFF,TGCAGCGTTGCCGTGTCCTACAATGAGCAGTTCTTC
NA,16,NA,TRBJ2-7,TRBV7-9,CASNPSGGQGSYEQYF,TGTGCCAGCAACCCATCCGGGGGCCAGGGATCTTACGAGCAGTACTTC
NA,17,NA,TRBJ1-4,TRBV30,CAWQYGAIVATNEKLFF,TGTGCCTGGCAGTACGGGGCGATAGTCGCAACTAATGAAAAACTGTTTTTT
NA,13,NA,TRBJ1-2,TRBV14,CASSQDLSYGYTF,TGTGCCAGCAGCCAGGACCTAAGCTATGGCTACACCTTC
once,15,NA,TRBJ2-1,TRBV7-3,CASSLTGRPEGEQFF,TGTGCCAGCAGCTTAACGGGTCGGCCCGAAGGTGAGCAGTTCTTC
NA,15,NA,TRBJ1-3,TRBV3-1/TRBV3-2,CASSHVEGSGNTIYF,TGTGCCAGCAGCCACGTCGAGGGCTCTGGAAACACCATATATTTT
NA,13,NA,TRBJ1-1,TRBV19,CASRVLIGAEAFF,TGTGCCAGTAGAGTGCTGATTGGAGCTGAAGCTTTCTTT
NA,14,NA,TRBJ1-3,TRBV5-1,CASSLPGAGNTIYF,TGCGCCAGCAGCTTGCCCGGCGCCGGAAACACCATATATTTT